These 13 T cell receptor beta chains came from one sample sequenced in a study of blood T cell repertoires in COVID-19. Only in-frame clones appear in the TCRdb table, and some are missing; sequencing was by immunoSEQ multiplex PCR. The top ten hold 3% to 5% of the sample, which has some 320,000 clones, roughly 90% seen once. Sample: PBMCs or T cells enriched from blood (not recorded which). The receptors were gathered from a woman in her thirties who had been exposed to COVID-19.

The genes are TRBV7-2 and TRBJ2-2, with 9 bases lining up with TRBD2. V shed 5 bases, J shed 4 bases, and the junction held 8 bases outside the gene matches. There are 16 residues in the CDR3. Germline V gene sequence: CDR1 SGHTA, CDR2 FQGNSA. DNA of the CDR3: TGTGCCAGCAGCCATCGACTAGCGGCGTTCACCGGGGAGCTGTTTTTT. It encodes CASSHRLAAFTGELFF.

In its sample, this clone was seen once. V and J are TRBV19 and TRBJ1-6; 10 bases are a match to TRBD1. CDR1 and CDR2 (germline): LNHDA, SQIVND (reference sequence). Unmatched junction bases numbered 8, after V lost 3 bases and J lost 15 bases. The CDR3 extends over 14 amino acids. The CDR3 sequence: CASSIGQGVLVLHF. CDR3 in DNA: TGTGCCAGTAGTATCGGACAGGGGGTTCTGGTCCTCCACTTT.

The chain joins TRBV15 to TRBJ1-4, with 7 bases that match TRBD1. With 5 bases clipped from V and 8 bases from J, the junction kept 8 bases outside the gene matches. Germline V gene sequence: CDR1 LNHNV, CDR2 YYDKDF (reference sequence). The CDR3 is 14 amino acids. CDR3 sequence: CATSWGQRSEKLFF. CDR3 in DNA: TGTGCCACCAGCTGGGGACAGCGAAGCGAAAAACTGTTTTTT. The complete variable domain, with remaining parts taken from reference TRBV15 and TRBJ1-4, reads DAMVIQNPRYQVTQFGKPVTLSCSQTLNHNVMYWYQQKSSQAPKLLFHYYDKDFNNEADTPDNFQSRRPNTSFCFLDIRSPGLGDTAMYLCATSWGQRSEKLFFGSGTQLSVL.

This clone was counted a few times. The chain couples TRBV30 to TRBJ1-2; tentatively, D is TRBD1 (5 bases). The V gene lost 4 bases and the J gene lost 4 bases, with 13 bases spanning the gap. CDR3 size: 13 residues. The V gene's germline CDR1 is GTSNPN and CDR2 SVGIG (reference sequence). CDR3 coding DNA: TGTGCCTGGACTATCCGGGACTCCTATGGCTACACCTTC. The encoded protein is CAWTIRDSYGYTF.

The chain combines TRBV7-2 with TRBJ2-3, with 8 bases fitting TRBD2. This CDR3 region has 17 residues. The trim removed 1 base at V and 1 base at J, leaving 7 bases unmatched. The V gene's germline CDR1 is SGHTA and CDR2 FQGNSA. In DNA form, the CDR3 reads TGTGCCAGCAGCTTAGGGGTTGCGGGGGGCGGCACAGATACGCAGTATTTT. Translated, it gives CASSLGVAGGGTDTQYF. Looking up the rest from reference TRBV7-2 and TRBJ2-3 gives the full variable domain: GAGVSQSPSNKVTEKGKDVELRCDPISGHTALYWYRQSLGQGLEFLIYFQGNSAPDKSGLPSDRFSAERTGGSVSTLTIQRTQQEDSAVYLCASSLGVAGGGTDTQYFGPGTRLTVL.

A note on this clone: The same CDR3 can be traced to other DNA sequences in this sample. The gene calls are TRBV2 and TRBJ2-3, with 8 bases matching TRBD2. The CDR3 runs 15 residues. V shed 4 bases, J shed 1 base, and the junction held 4 bases outside the gene matches. The germline CDR1 and CDR2 sequences are SNHLY and FYNNEI. The CDR3 reads CASSGERGRTDTQYF. In DNA, the CDR3 is TGTGCCAGCAGTGGCGAGCGGGGGCGCACAGATACGCAGTATTTT.

The chain links TRBV4-1 to TRBJ1-2; D may be TRBD1 (6 bases). The CDR3 totals 17 residues. The ends were cut back, 0 bases at V and 6 bases at J, with 20 bases in the middle. In germline, CDR1 is MGHRA, CDR2 YSYEKL. The CDR3, as DNA: TGCGCCAGCAGCCAAGATATGGGTTACCGGGACAATCATGGCTACACCTTC. It encodes CASSQDMGYRDNHGYTF.

The rearrangement joins TRBV6-1 to TRBJ1-2, with a tentative D call TRBD1 (5 bases). The CDR3 spans 14 residues. Germline V gene data show CDR1 as MNHNS and CDR2 as SASEGT. With 0 bases removed from V and 4 bases from J, the gap between germline ends came to 9 bases. CDR3 coding DNA: TGTGCCAGCAGTGAAGCGGGGCAGGGCTATGGCTACACCTTC. This codes for CASSEAGQGYGYTF.

The gene calls are TRBV5-1 and TRBJ2-1; 8 bases align to TRBD2. Germline V lookup: CDR1 SGHRS, CDR2 YFSETQ. With 3 bases clipped from V and 5 bases from J, the junction kept 7 bases outside the gene matches. This CDR3 is built from 15 residues. The CDR3 nucleotides are TGCGCCAGCAGCTCATTAAGCGGGGGCAACAATGAGCAGTTCTTC. Its protein product is CASSSLSGGNNEQFF.

The rearrangement links TRBV7-2 to TRBJ1-2; 7 nucleotides agree with TRBD1. This CDR3 spans 14 amino acids. The V segment lost 5 bases and the J segment 3 bases; nucleotides outside the gene matches: 6. Germline CDR1 SGHTA, CDR2 FQGNSA. DNA for the CDR3: TGTGCCAGCAGCCTAGGGGGCGCTGACTATGGCTACACCTTC. Translated, it gives CASSLGGADYGYTF.

The V and J genes are TRBV7-8 and TRBJ1-6, with TRBD1 matching over 8 bases. J lost 0 bases, V lost 1 base, and 5 bases had no gene match. The CDR3 covers 18 residues. Germline V CDR1 and CDR2: SGHVS, FQNEAQ. DNA of the CDR3: TGTGCCAGCAGCTTAGGACAGGGGCAGAGCTCCTATAATTCACCCCTCCACTTT. Amino acid sequence: CASSLGQGQSSYNSPLHF.

The J gene is TRBJ2-1, the V gene TRBV5-6, with 8 bases fitting TRBD1. V was clipped by 0 bases and J by 2 bases; unmatched bases: 10. This CDR3 has 18 amino acids. Per the germline V gene, CDR1 is SGHDT and CDR2 is YYEEEE. The CDR3 is CASSLVRRGRGTYNEQFF. In DNA, the CDR3 is TGTGCCAGCAGCTTGGTTCGCAGGGGGCGCGGTACCTACAATGAGCAGTTCTTC.

The chain joins TRBV10-3 to TRBJ1-2, with D uncertain. In germline, CDR1 is ENHRY, CDR2 SYGVKD. The CDR3 loop spans 15 amino acids. Trimming took off 0 bases at V and 0 bases at J, with 8 bases between the two ends. The CDR3 loop reads CAISESRMSNYGYTF. The CDR3 DNA is TGTGCCATCAGTGAGTCGAGGATGTCTAACTATGGCTACACCTTC.